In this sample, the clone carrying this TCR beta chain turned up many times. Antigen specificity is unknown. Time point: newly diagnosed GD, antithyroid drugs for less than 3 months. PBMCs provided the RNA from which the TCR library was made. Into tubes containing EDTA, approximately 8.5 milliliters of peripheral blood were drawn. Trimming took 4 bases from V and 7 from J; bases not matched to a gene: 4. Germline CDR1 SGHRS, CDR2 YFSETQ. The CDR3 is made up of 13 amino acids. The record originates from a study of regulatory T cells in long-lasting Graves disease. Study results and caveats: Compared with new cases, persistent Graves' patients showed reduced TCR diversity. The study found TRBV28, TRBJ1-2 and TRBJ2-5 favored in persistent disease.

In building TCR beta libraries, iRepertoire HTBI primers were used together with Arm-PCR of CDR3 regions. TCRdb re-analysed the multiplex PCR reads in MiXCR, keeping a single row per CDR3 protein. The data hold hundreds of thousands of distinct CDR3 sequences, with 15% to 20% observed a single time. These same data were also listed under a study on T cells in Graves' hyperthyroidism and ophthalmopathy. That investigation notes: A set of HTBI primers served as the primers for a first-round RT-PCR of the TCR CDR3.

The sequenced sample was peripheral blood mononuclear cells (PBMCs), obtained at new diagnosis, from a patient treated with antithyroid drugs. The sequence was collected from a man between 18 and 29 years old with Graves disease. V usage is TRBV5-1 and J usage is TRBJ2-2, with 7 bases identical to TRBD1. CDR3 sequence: CASSRQGDGELFF. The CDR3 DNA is TGCGCCAGCAGCAGACAGGGTGACGGGGAGCTGTTTTTT. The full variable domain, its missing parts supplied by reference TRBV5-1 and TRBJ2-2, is KAGVTQTPRYLIKTRGQQVTLSCSPISGHRSVSWYQQTPGQGLQFLFEYFSETQRNKGNFPGRFSGRQFSNSRSEMNVSTLELGDSALYLCASSRQGDGELFFGEGSRLTVL.